This T cell receptor beta chain is from a study of blood T cell repertoires in COVID-19. Across the whole study: The United States, Italy and Spain provided the acute and convalescent COVID-19 samples.

How the authors handled the data: Counts of nucleated cells, estimated from reference gene primer amplification, were obtained. Measured with immunoSEQ multiplex PCR; TCRdb has only the in-frame clones, and not every one. For V, J and clone size, that table is used; D and trimming come from the DNA. Of about 220,000 clones detected, approximately 80% appear once; the ten largest clones hold approximately 5.1%. CDR3 size: 14 residues. CDR1 and CDR2 from the germline V gene are LNHNV and YYDKDF (reference sequence). This clone has just a few counts. The V call is TRBV15, the J call TRBJ2-4; D is unresolved. This clonotype originated in a woman between 55 and 75 years old who had recovered from COVID-19. Sequences were obtained from peripheral blood. The CDR3 sequence is CGPARLWAKNIQYF. CDR3 nucleotide sequence: TGTGGCCCGGCGAGGTTGTGGGCCAAAAACATTCAGTACTTC.